The 20 T cell receptor beta chains in this list originate from one sample, sequenced in a study of molecular identifiers for immune sequencing clone quantification. TCRdb recomputed calls from the PCR reads with MiXCR, one row per CDR3 protein. Of tens of thousands of distinct CDR3 sequences in the sample, 15% to 20% are singletons; the top ten hold less than 9%. Source material: naive CD8+ T cells from blood, with Jurkat cell RNA spiked in. Documented subset: FACS-sorted CD8+CD4-CCR7+CD45RA+ naive T cells. These receptors all come from a human donor in good health. Some libraries in this study had Jurkat cell RNA spiked in.

This clonotype was observed at least ten times. V gene TRBV29-1 combines with J gene TRBJ2-7, with TRBD1 matching 7 bases. Per the germline V gene, CDR1 is SQVTM and CDR2 is ANQGSEA. The CDR3 is made up of 13 amino acids. Trimming at V came to 1 base and at J to 2 bases, leaving 2 bases not matched to a gene. The CDR3 is CSVEGTGTYEQYF. The CDR3 bases are TGCAGCGTTGAAGGGACAGGAACCTACGAGCAGTACTTC.

This clonotype was detected ten times or more. V is TRBV29-1 and J is TRBJ2-3; perhaps TRBD2 as D (5 bases). The CDR3 has 15 amino acids. V was shortened by 3 bases and J by 4 bases, with 17 bases between the two germline ends. CDR1 and CDR2 (germline): SQVTM, ANQGSEA. CDR3 nucleotide sequence: TGCAGCGTTGACCCTAGTGGGAGTTCGGCAGATACGCAGTATTTT. Its protein is CSVDPSGSSADTQYF.

This clonotype has a count of ten or more. The V and J genes are TRBV18 and TRBJ2-1, with 9 nucleotides matching TRBD1. Germline V CDR1 and CDR2: KGHSH, LQKENI. The ends lost 8 bases at V and 1 base at J; junction bases unmatched: 6. The CDR3 has 15 amino acids. The chain's CDR3 is CASAYRGQSYNEQFF. DNA for the CDR3: TGTGCCAGCGCCTACAGGGGGCAATCCTACAATGAGCAGTTCTTC.

This sequence joins TRBV7-9 and TRBJ2-2, with D possibly being TRBD2 (6 bases). Germline V gene data show CDR1 as SEHNR and CDR2 as FQNEAQ (reference sequence). V lost 5 bases and J lost 6, with 19 bases in between. CDR3 length: 16 amino acids. CDR3 DNA sequence: TGTGCCAGCAGCCCTCCCATTCCGGGGGATCCCGGGGAGCTGTTTTTT. Encoded protein: CASSPPIPGDPGELFF.

This clonotype has ten or more counts. CDR3 DNA: TGTGCCAGCAGCTTAGTAGCGGGCCCCTCCTACGAGCAGTACTTC. Translating gives CASSLVAGPSYEQYF. This rearrangement joins TRBV11-2 to TRBJ2-7; 7 nucleotides line up with TRBD2. The length of the CDR3 is 15 residues. The V gene end was trimmed by 1 base and the J gene end by 0 bases; junction bases not matched to a gene: 3. The germline V gene has CDR1 SGHAT and CDR2 FQNNGV.

This clonotype showed up just once. This chain connects TRBV18 to TRBJ2-5; 13 bases map to TRBD2. V was pared by 5 bases and J by 5 bases, with 11 bases of the junction left unmatched. The germline V gene encodes CDR1 KGHSH and CDR2 LQKENI. The CDR3 is 17 amino acids. In nucleotides, the CDR3 is TGTGCCAGCTCATTCCTGGGACTAGCGGGATATCAGGAGACCCAGTACTTC. Residues: CASSFLGLAGYQETQYF.

V gene TRBV7-2 combines with J gene TRBJ2-5; 11 bases match TRBD1. The CDR3 spans 17 residues. After removal of 1 base from V and 4 bases from J, the junction contained 8 bases not matched to a gene. Germline lookup yields CDR1 SGHTA and CDR2 FQGNSA. The CDR3 loop is CASSLGAGTGGRETQYF. The CDR3 DNA reads TGTGCCAGCAGCTTAGGGGCCGGGACAGGGGGAAGAGAGACCCAGTACTTC. The variable domain in full, completed from reference TRBV7-2 and TRBJ2-5, reads GAGVSQSPSNKVTEKGKDVELRCDPISGHTALYWYRQSLGQGLEFLIYFQGNSAPDKSGLPSDRFSAERTGGSVSTLTIQRTQQEDSAVYLCASSLGAGTGGRETQYFGPGTRLLVL.

This clonotype was seen only a few times. J is TRBJ2-5 and V is TRBV28; perhaps D is TRBD1 or TRBD2 (5 bases each). Germline CDR1 reads MDHEN; CDR2 reads SYDVKM. The CDR3 consists of 12 residues. V was pared by 5 bases and J by 5 bases, with 9 bases between. CDR3: CASSRWGETQYF. The CDR3 coding sequence is TGTGCCAGCAGTCGCTGGGGGGAGACCCAGTACTTC.

This clonotype was counted between two and nine times. The genes are TRBV7-9 and TRBJ2-1; D unclear. The germline gives CDR1 SEHNR, CDR2 FQNEAQ (reference sequence). CDR3 length equals 12 residues. The V end lost 5 bases, the J end lost 5 bases, and 7 bases lay between the germline ends. CDR3 sequence: CASSPRDNEQFF. The CDR3 DNA follows: TGTGCCAGCAGCCCACGGGACAATGAGCAGTTCTTC. The full variable domain, rest sourced from reference TRBV7-9 and TRBJ2-1, is DTGVSQNPRHKITKRGQNVTFRCDPISEHNRLYWYRQTLGQGPEFLTYFQNEAQLEKSRLLSDRFSAERPKGSFSTLEIQRTEQGDSAMYLCASSPRDNEQFFGPGTRLTVL.

This clonotype appeared many times. This rearrangement joins TRBV28 to TRBJ2-5; D gene ambiguous. Germline lookup yields CDR1 MDHEN and CDR2 SYDVKM. The CDR3 spans 13 residues. V dropped 7 bases and J dropped 1 base, with 10 bases sitting between them. CDR3 in DNA: TGTGCCAGCAAATTAAGTTCCCAAGAGACCCAGTACTTC. Protein product: CASKLSSQETQYF.

This clonotype was recorded many times. The rearrangement links TRBV5-1 to TRBJ2-1, with 9 bases lining up with TRBD2. Germline V gene data show CDR1 as SGHRS and CDR2 as YFSETQ. V lost 4 bases to trimming and J lost 4 bases; unmatched junction nucleotides: 6. The CDR3 runs 15 residues. The CDR3 here is CASSPTSGQYNEQFF. DNA of the CDR3: TGCGCCAGCAGCCCGACTAGCGGCCAATACAATGAGCAGTTCTTC.

This clonotype was recorded at least ten times. DNA of the CDR3: TGTGCCAGCAGTACCCTCCAGGCCTACGAGCAGTACTTC. Protein: CASSTLQAYEQYF. The J gene is TRBJ2-7, the V gene TRBV7-9, with unresolved D. Germline V gene sequence: CDR1 SEHNR, CDR2 FQNEAQ (reference sequence). This CDR3 spans 13 amino acids. Trimming stripped 6 bases from V and 2 bases from J, with 11 bases between.

The chain carries TRBV23-1 and TRBJ2-4; D possibly uses TRBD1 or TRBD2 (6 bases each). TRBV23-1 is given ORF status, its function remaining uncertain. Trimming took 1 base from V and 0 from J, leaving 22 bases between them. The CDR3 has 20 amino acids. In nucleotides, the CDR3 is TGCGCCAGCAGTCAATATAGAAAGGGGGGCGAAACCTTAGCCAAAAACATTCAGTACTTC. This gives the protein CASSQYRKGGETLAKNIQYF.

The CDR3 bases are TGCGCCAGCCGCCCGGGGGGGGCGGGGGCCGGGGAGCTGTTTTTT. Residues: CASRPGGAGAGELFF. V gene TRBV4-1 combines with J gene TRBJ2-2, with TRBD2 identical over 8 bases. Germline CDR1 MGHRA, CDR2 YSYEKL. The CDR3 has 15 amino acids. The ends lost 8 bases at V and 6 bases at J; junction bases unmatched: 11.

This clonotype showed up just a few times. At one boundary the junction diverges from the germline segment, which might be a read error. The chain combines TRBV27 with TRBJ2-1; 7 bases line up with TRBD2. Germline V gene lookup returns CDR1 MNHEY and CDR2 SMNVEV (reference sequence). There are 13 residues in the CDR3. CDR3 nucleotide sequence: TGTACCAGCAGTTTTTGGGGAGGGGATGAGCAGTTCTTC. Protein: CTSSFWGGDEQFF.

By sample share, this clonotype is medium-sized. The rearrangement uses TRBV29-1 and TRBJ1-1, with 7 bases lining up with TRBD1. Germline V gene sequence: CDR1 SQVTM, CDR2 ANQGSEA. J lost 3 bases, V lost 6 bases, and 1 base had no gene match. This CDR3 is 11 amino acids long. CDR3 in DNA: TGCAGCGTCCAGGGGGACACTGAAGCTTTCTTT. Translating it yields CSVQGDTEAFF.

This clonotype has a count of ten or more. The V gene is TRBV3-1, the J gene TRBJ2-1, with a possible D match to TRBD1 (5 bases). The CDR3 is 17 residues long. Germline V gives CDR1 LGHDT, CDR2 YNNKEL (reference sequence). Trimming shortened V by 0 bases and J by 11 bases, and 23 bases separated the two germline ends. In DNA, the CDR3 is TGTGCCAGCAGCCAAGATGGCACAGGACCTCCTACAATGAAGCAGTTCTTC. Translated, it gives CASSQDGTGPPTMKQFF.

This clonotype was counted many times. This chain connects TRBV9 to TRBJ2-3, with TRBD2 as a possible D gene (5 bases). The CDR3 consists of 15 residues. Germline CDR1 is SGDLS and CDR2 is YYNGEE. V shed 3 bases and J shed 4 bases, with 15 bases lying between them. CDR3 region: CASSGGDTGADTQYF. The CDR3 nucleotides read TGTGCCAGCAGCGGCGGAGATACCGGGGCAGATACGCAGTATTTT.

This clonotype occurred many times. V gene TRBV20-1 combines with J gene TRBJ2-7; D might be TRBD2 (6 bases). Germline values: CDR1 DFQATT, CDR2 SNEGSKA (reference sequence). The CDR3 has 13 residues. V was shortened by 0 bases and J by 1 base, with 7 bases between the two germline ends. The CDR3: CSARDGLSYEQYF. The CDR3 nucleotides are TGCAGTGCTAGAGATGGACTATCCTACGAGCAGTACTTC.

This clonotype was seen repeatedly, ten times or more. This chain joins TRBV12-3 or TRBV12-4 and TRBJ2-2; D may match TRBD1 or TRBD2 (5 bases each). V lost 3 bases to trimming and J lost 4 bases, with 9 bases between them. This CDR3 comprises 14 residues. CDR3 region: CASSFSGTTGELFF. The CDR3 DNA reads TGTGCCAGCAGTTTTTCGGGGACCACCGGGGAGCTGTTTTTT.